This TCR beta chain emerged from a study of cytomegalovirus exposure and HLA in healthy donors. General observations from the study: One later analysis reportedly identified an Asian-associated ancestry cluster that showed fewer N-insertions than the approximately 670-donor mean. A likely sequencing artifact accounted for one observed cluster of highly shared sequence variants. Most CMV-associated TCR beta chains appeared HLA-restricted in a later analysis.

Researchers ran the PCR with 60 Vbeta and 13 Jbeta primers. Assay: immunoSEQ multiplex PCR; the TCRdb copy retains only in-frame clones and omits some. Of some 150,000 clones listed, nearly 80% are singletons. This clone occurred once. Antigen unknown. Per germline, CDR1 SNHLY and CDR2 FYNNEI. With 8 bases clipped from V and 4 bases from J, the junction kept 11 bases outside the gene matches. The CDR3 has 15 residues. The sample taken for sequencing was PBMCs. The sequence came from a male donor in good health and CMV-seronegative. The rearrangement links TRBV2 to TRBJ1-2, with TRBD1 matching 9 bases. The CDR3 DNA follows: TGTGCCAGCCGCCAGGGACAGGGAGAGTTCTATGGCTACACCTTC. This gives the protein CASRQGQGEFYGYTF.